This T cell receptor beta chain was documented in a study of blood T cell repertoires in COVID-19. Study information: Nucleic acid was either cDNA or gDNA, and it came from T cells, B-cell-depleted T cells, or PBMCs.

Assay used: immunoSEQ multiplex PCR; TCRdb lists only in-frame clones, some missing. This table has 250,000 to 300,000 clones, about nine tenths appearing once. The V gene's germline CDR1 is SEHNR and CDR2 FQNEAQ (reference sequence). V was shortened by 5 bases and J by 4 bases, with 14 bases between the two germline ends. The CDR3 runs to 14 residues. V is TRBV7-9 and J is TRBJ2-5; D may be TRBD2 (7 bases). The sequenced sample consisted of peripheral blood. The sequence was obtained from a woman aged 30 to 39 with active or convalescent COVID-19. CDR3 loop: CASSRVRGAETQYF. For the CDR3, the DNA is TGTGCCAGCAGCCGAGTCCGGGGGGCAGAGACCCAGTACTTC. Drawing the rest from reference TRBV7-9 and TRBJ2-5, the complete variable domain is DTGVSQNPRHKITKRGQNVTFRCDPISEHNRLYWYRQTLGQGPEFLTYFQNEAQLEKSRLLSDRFSAERPKGSFSTLEIQRTEQGDSAMYLCASSRVRGAETQYFGPGTRLLVL.